Below are 32 T cell receptor beta chains sequenced from a single sample in a study of blood T cell repertoires in COVID-19. The assay was immunoSEQ multiplex PCR, and TCRdb's table has in-frame clones only and misses some. The table has about 250,000 clones, 87% seen once. Sequencing was performed on peripheral blood. These TCRs come from a man aged 18 to 30 with active or convalescent COVID-19.

The J gene is TRBJ1-4, the V gene TRBV5-1; D is unclear. Trimming cost V 2 bases and J 3 bases, with 11 bases left between them. CDR1 is SGHRS, CDR2 YFSETQ, per germline. This CDR3 is built from 15 residues. The CDR3 region is CASSFISDSNEKLFF. For the CDR3, the DNA is TGCGCCAGCAGCTTTATCTCGGACTCTAATGAAAAACTGTTTTTT. The whole variable domain, remainder taken from reference TRBV5-1 and TRBJ1-4, is KAGVTQTPRYLIKTRGQQVTLSCSPISGHRSVSWYQQTPGQGLQFLFEYFSETQRNKGNFPGRFSGRQFSNSRSEMNVSTLELGDSALYLCASSFISDSNEKLFFGSGTQLSVL.

The table lists this clone with many counts. This chain uses TRBV5-4 with TRBJ2-5; 9 positions agree with TRBD2. The germline V gene encodes CDR1 SGHNT and CDR2 YYREEE (reference sequence). V was pared by 4 bases and J by 5 bases, with 9 bases of the junction left unmatched. This CDR3 region has 15 residues. CDR3: CASSPGGSGGETQYF. CDR3 sequence (DNA): TGTGCCAGCAGCCCCGGCGGTAGCGGGGGCGAGACCCAGTACTTC.

The chain combines TRBV7-9 with TRBJ1-4; TRBD1 might be the D (6 bases). CDR1 SEHNR and CDR2 FQNEAQ come from the germline V gene (reference sequence). V lost 2 bases, J lost 8 bases, and 15 bases lay in between. The CDR3 has 15 amino acids. DNA for the CDR3: TGTGCCAGCAGCTTACCACAGGGTGTTGCGGAAAAACTGTTTTTT. Its translation: CASSLPQGVAEKLFF. Variable domain in full (rest from reference TRBV7-9 and TRBJ1-4): DTGVSQNPRHKITKRGQNVTFRCDPISEHNRLYWYRQTLGQGPEFLTYFQNEAQLEKSRLLSDRFSAERPKGSFSTLEIQRTEQGDSAMYLCASSLPQGVAEKLFFGSGTQLSVL.

This chain uses TRBV7-2 with TRBJ1-2; 8 nucleotides align to TRBD1. V gave up 3 bases and J gave up 6 bases; unmatched junction bases: 6. In germline, CDR1 is SGHTA, CDR2 FQGNSA. The CDR3 is made up of 14 amino acids. The CDR3 region has the DNA TGTGCCAGCAGCTTCGCTACAGGGGGGGATGGCTACACCTTC. Protein: CASSFATGGDGYTF. Drawing the rest from reference TRBV7-2 and TRBJ1-2, the complete variable domain is GAGVSQSPSNKVTEKGKDVELRCDPISGHTALYWYRQSLGQGLEFLIYFQGNSAPDKSGLPSDRFSAERTGGSVSTLTIQRTQQEDSAVYLCASSFATGGDGYTFGSGTRLTVV.

The genes are TRBV28 and TRBJ1-3; 8 bases are shared with TRBD1. The CDR3 is 19 residues long. CDR1 is MDHEN, CDR2 SYDVKM, per germline. Losses at the gene ends were 5 bases for V and 1 base for J; bases not matched to a gene: 16. For the CDR3, the DNA is TGTGCCAGCAGTCCGTCCGGACAGGGAAGCTTAGGATCTGGAAACACCATATATTTT. Translation: CASSPSGQGSLGSGNTIYF.

The V call is TRBV28, the J call TRBJ2-7; 8 bases line up with TRBD2. Germline V gene data show CDR1 as MDHEN and CDR2 as SYDVKM. This CDR3 is built from 13 residues. V gave up 7 bases and J gave up 3 bases; unmatched junction bases: 5. CDR3: CASTPAGVYEQYF. The CDR3 bases are TGTGCCAGCACCCCAGCGGGAGTCTACGAGCAGTACTTC.

This clone turned up a few times. V is TRBV6-1 and J is TRBJ1-6; weak D call: TRBD1 (5 bases). Germline CDR1 MNHNS, CDR2 SASEGT. The length of the CDR3 is 14 residues. Trimming stripped 1 base from V and 6 bases from J, with 7 bases between. The CDR3: CASSEGQGNSPLHF. The CDR3 DNA reads as TGTGCCAGCAGTGAAGGGCAGGGTAATTCACCCCTCCACTTT.

The chain couples TRBV7-2 to TRBJ2-5; 11 bases map to TRBD2. The length of the CDR3 is 15 residues. V shed 4 bases, J shed 5 bases, and the junction held 6 bases outside the gene matches. CDR1 SGHTA and CDR2 FQGNSA come from the germline V gene. Written as DNA, the CDR3 is TGTGCCAGCAGCTCTAGCGGGGGGCGGCGGGAGACCCAGTACTTC. The encoded protein is CASSSSGGRRETQYF.

The chain couples TRBV6-1 to TRBJ2-7; TRBD2 is a possible D gene (5 bases). V dropped 0 bases and J dropped 7 bases, with 13 bases sitting between them. This CDR3 comprises 14 residues. The germline V gene has CDR1 MNHNS and CDR2 SASEGT. In nucleotides, the CDR3 is TGTGCCAGCAGTGAAGCGGGAGTCCTCTCGGAGCAGTACTTC. Its translation: CASSEAGVLSEQYF.

This clone was detected only once. This chain links TRBV10-1 with TRBJ1-1, with 7 bases that match TRBD1. Germline V gene lookup returns CDR1 WNHNN and CDR2 SYGVQD (reference sequence). The CDR3 runs to 13 residues. With V trimmed by 10 bases and J by 0 bases, 5 bases remained unmatched. DNA for the CDR3: TGCGCCACCCAACAGGGGTTGAACACTGAAGCTTTCTTT. Protein sequence: CATQQGLNTEAFF.

The chain couples TRBV7-2 to TRBJ2-3; tentatively, D is TRBD2 (5 bases). V was clipped by 5 bases and J by 1 base, with 13 bases between them. This CDR3 is 15 amino acids long. From germline, CDR1 is SGHTA and CDR2 FQGNSA. The CDR3 here is CASSPDSLGTDTQYF. DNA of the CDR3: TGTGCCAGCAGCCCGGACTCTCTTGGCACAGATACGCAGTATTTT.

The rearrangement uses TRBV7-9 and TRBJ2-7, with a possible D match to TRBD1 (5 bases). This CDR3 spans 13 amino acids. V lost 2 bases and J lost 5, with 10 bases in between. Germline assignment: CDR1 SEHNR and CDR2 FQNEAQ (reference sequence). CDR3 nucleotides: TGTGCCAGCAGCTTACCCGACAGACACGAGCAGTACTTC. It codes for CASSLPDRHEQYF.

The genes are TRBV19 and TRBJ1-3; the match to TRBD1 covers 9 bases. This CDR3 is 15 amino acids long. Trimming removed 5 bases from V and 5 bases from J; junction bases left unmatched: 7. Per the germline V gene, CDR1 is LNHDA and CDR2 is SQIVND (reference sequence). The CDR3 sequence is CASSAGQGFRNTIYF. CDR3 DNA sequence: TGTGCCAGTAGTGCGGGACAGGGTTTTCGAAACACCATATATTTT.

This clone was detected a few times. The rearrangement uses TRBV29-1 and TRBJ2-2; 9 bases align to TRBD2. The CDR3 has 16 residues. Per germline, CDR1 SQVTM and CDR2 ANQGSEA. Trimming cost V 6 bases and J 0 bases; bases outside gene matches: 8. Here the CDR3 reads CSVSILAGANTGELFF. CDR3 sequence (DNA): TGCAGCGTGTCTATACTAGCGGGTGCGAACACCGGGGAGCTGTTTTTT.

The CDR3 DNA is TGCGCCAGCAGCCAAGGGTTGGGGAGCCATGGCTACACCTTC. This codes for CASSQGLGSHGYTF. J is TRBJ1-2 and V is TRBV4-3; D gene uncertain. The germline V gene has CDR1 LGHNA and CDR2 YSLEER. V was trimmed by 1 base and J by 6 bases, leaving 12 bases between them. This CDR3 contains 14 residues.

This sequence joins TRBV27 and TRBJ1-1, with a weak D call TRBD1 (5 bases). V lost 2 bases and J 1 base, leaving 20 bases between the germline ends. The germline V gene encodes CDR1 MNHEY and CDR2 SMNVEV (reference sequence). The CDR3 contains 18 residues. CDR3 residues: CASSLDPYREGRNTEAFF. CDR3 DNA: TGTGCCAGCAGTTTAGACCCGTATAGGGAGGGGAGGAACACTGAAGCTTTCTTT.

This chain links TRBV10-3 with TRBJ2-5, with a tentative D call TRBD2 (5 bases). Trimming stripped 2 bases from V and 2 bases from J, with 9 bases between. Germline V gene data show CDR1 as ENHRY and CDR2 as SYGVKD. This CDR3 has 14 amino acids. CDR3 DNA: TGTGCCATCAGTGAGCGAGGGAAACAAGAGACCCAGTACTTC. Its protein is CAISERGKQETQYF.

The chain has TRBV9 and TRBJ1-3, with 7 bases lining up with TRBD1. V lost 2 bases, J lost 0 bases, and 8 bases stayed unmatched. The CDR3 sequence is 17 residues long. The germline CDR1 and CDR2 sequences are SGDLS and YYNGEE. The CDR3: CASSVHPQGSSGNTIYF. CDR3 sequence (DNA): TGTGCCAGCAGCGTCCACCCACAGGGGAGCTCTGGAAACACCATATATTTT. The whole variable domain, remainder taken from reference TRBV9 and TRBJ1-3, is DSGVTQTPKHLITATGQRVTLRCSPRSGDLSVYWYQQSLDQGLQFLIQYYNGEERAKGNILERFSAQQFPDLHSELNLSSLELGDSALYFCASSVHPQGSSGNTIYFGEGSWLTVV.

V gene TRBV5-1 combines with J gene TRBJ2-1; 15 bases align to TRBD2. With 5 bases clipped from V and 9 bases from J, the junction kept 12 bases outside the gene matches. CDR1 is SGHRS and CDR2 is YFSETQ in the germline V gene. The CDR3 length is 17 residues. The CDR3 sequence is CASSLGLAGGPDGEQFF. The CDR3 nucleotides read TGCGCCAGCAGTTTAGGACTAGCGGGAGGGCCGGACGGTGAGCAGTTCTTC.

This rearrangement joins TRBV4-2 to TRBJ1-2; D is perhaps TRBD1 (5 bases). Germline CDR1 reads LGHNA; CDR2 reads YNFKEQ. This CDR3 region has 14 residues. Trimming left V 0 bases short and J 8 bases short, with 13 bases between. The chain's CDR3 is CASSQDFDSRGYTF. DNA of the CDR3: TGTGCCAGCAGCCAAGATTTCGACAGCAGGGGCTACACCTTC.

This clone was observed a handful of times. The V and J genes are TRBV13 and TRBJ2-1; D possibly corresponds to TRBD2 (5 bases). CDR1 and CDR2 from the germline V gene are PRHDT and FYEKMQ (reference sequence). V was trimmed by 6 bases and J by 0 bases, leaving 12 bases between them. The CDR3 covers 15 residues. The CDR3 region has the DNA TGTGCCAGCAGGCCCGGACTCCTCTCCTACAATGAGCAGTTCTTC. Protein sequence: CASRPGLLSYNEQFF.

This clone was counted once. This chain connects TRBV7-9 to TRBJ2-1; 12 nucleotides align to TRBD2. The CDR3 covers 18 residues. Per germline, CDR1 SEHNR and CDR2 FQNEAQ (reference sequence). J lost 4 bases, V lost 5 bases, and 12 bases had no gene match. CDR3 nucleotide sequence: TGTGCCAGCAGCCCAGGGCTGGCTAGCGGGGGGGCGTACAATGAGCAGTTCTTC. Protein: CASSPGLASGGAYNEQFF.

This chain joins TRBV20-1 and TRBJ2-3; D is possibly TRBD2 (6 bases). Trimming left V 3 bases short and J 0 bases short, with 13 bases between. The CDR3 is 15 residues long. Germline CDR1 and CDR2: DFQATT and SNEGSKA (reference sequence). The CDR3: CSASSREPSTDTQYF. CDR3 bases: TGCAGTGCTAGTTCTCGGGAGCCTAGCACAGATACGCAGTATTTT.

The V gene is TRBV19, the J gene TRBJ2-1; 9 positions match TRBD2. The ends lost 6 bases at V and 0 bases at J; junction bases unmatched: 6. The CDR3 has 16 amino acids. Germline CDR1 and CDR2: LNHDA and SQIVND (reference sequence). The CDR3 DNA is TGTGCCAGTAGCCTTAGCGGGGGAGCCTCCTACAATGAGCAGTTCTTC. This codes for CASSLSGGASYNEQFF.

This clone has a handful of counts. The chain has TRBV5-6 and TRBJ2-7; D not certain. CDR3 length equals 11 residues. Trimming removed 4 bases at V and 6 bases at J, with 8 bases between. Germline loops: CDR1 SGHDT, CDR2 YYEEEE. CDR3 nucleotide sequence: TGTGCCAGCAGCCAACATGGCGAGCAGTACTTC. The encoded protein is CASSQHGEQYF.

The rearrangement links TRBV4-3 to TRBJ2-3; 10 positions agree with TRBD2. The CDR3 runs 20 residues. The V gene end was trimmed by 0 bases and the J gene end by 2 bases; junction bases not matched to a gene: 14. Germline V CDR1 and CDR2: LGHNA, YSLEER. CDR3 sequence (DNA): TGCGCCAGCAGCCAAGATTGGACTAGCGGCAAAACCCCAAACACAGATACGCAGTATTTT. It codes for CASSQDWTSGKTPNTDTQYF.

J is TRBJ1-6 and V is TRBV3-1 (or the pseudogene TRBV3-2), with D perhaps matching TRBD1 (5 bases). The V end was cut by 6 bases, the J end by 0 bases, with 15 bases between. Germline lookup yields CDR1 LGHDT and CDR2 YNNKEL (reference sequence). The CDR3 sequence is 17 residues long. The CDR3 nucleotides are TGTGCCAGCAGGGGGCAGGAGGGAGGCTCCTATAATTCACCCCTCCACTTT. It yields the protein CASRGQEGGSYNSPLHF.

The genes are TRBV19 and TRBJ1-5; D uncertain. V was pared by 3 bases and J by 15 bases, with 18 bases between. The CDR3 has 13 residues. Germline assignment: CDR1 LNHDA and CDR2 SQIVND (reference sequence). The CDR3 sequence: CASSIPGSRRWHF. CDR3 DNA: TGTGCCAGTAGTATCCCAGGATCCCGCCGGTGGCATTTT.

The chain links TRBV2 to TRBJ1-5, with D unresolved. This CDR3 contains 14 residues. V was shortened by 4 bases and J by 5 bases, with 12 bases between the two germline ends. Germline CDR1 SNHLY, CDR2 FYNNEI. The CDR3 region is CASSAIRVYQPQHF. The CDR3 coding sequence is TGTGCCAGCAGTGCGATCCGGGTCTATCAGCCCCAGCATTTT.

The V gene is TRBV5-1, the J gene TRBJ2-5; 7 bases are a match to TRBD1. Looked up from germline, CDR1 is SGHRS and CDR2 is YFSETQ. The CDR3 has 13 amino acids. V shed 1 base, J shed 5 bases, and the junction held 2 bases outside the gene matches. The CDR3 DNA reads TGCGCCAGCAGCTTGACAGGGGAGGAGACCCAGTACTTC. Amino acid sequence: CASSLTGEETQYF.

A remark on this clone: This sample includes further DNA sequences coding for the same CDR3. J is TRBJ1-2 and V is TRBV18, with D possibly being TRBD1 (5 bases). V gave up 2 bases and J gave up 8 bases, with 12 bases separating them. Germline V gene lookup returns CDR1 KGHSH and CDR2 LQKENI. CDR3 length equals 13 residues. The CDR3 DNA is TGTGCCAGCTCACCAGGGCAGGGCGACGGCTACACCTTC. Translation gives CASSPGQGDGYTF.

The chain carries TRBV27 and TRBJ1-5; D unresolved. The V end was cut by 2 bases, the J end by 5 bases, with 10 bases between. Germline V gene lookup returns CDR1 MNHEY and CDR2 SMNVEV (reference sequence). This CDR3 has 14 amino acids. CDR3 sequence: CASSLLASDQPQHF. The CDR3 bases are TGTGCCAGCAGTTTACTGGCAAGCGATCAGCCCCAGCATTTT.